Below, one TCR beta chain is given with its context. The antigen is not known. The data stem from a study of shared clonotypes between healthy human individuals. Study results and limitations: How much donors shared clonotypes was expected to be affected by sequencing depth. A handful of donors had around 5.2% of their naive CD4 clonotypes in common.

Method: immunoSEQ multiplex PCR; TCRdb's copy keeps in-frame clones and lacks some. The sample records hundreds of thousands of clones, about 92% being singletons. The CDR3 consists of 14 residues. V dropped 5 bases and J dropped 4 bases, with 11 bases sitting between them. Germline V lookup: CDR1 SEHNR, CDR2 FQNEAQ (reference sequence). Only CD45RO-negative cells positively selected for CCR7 counted as naive CD8 cells, so terminally differentiated effector memory CD45RA+ cells were excluded. The study drew its donors from healthy HIV-negative adults without recent acute infections or vaccinations. This chain joins TRBV7-9 and TRBJ2-2; D unclear. Sequencing was performed on naive CD8+ T cells sorted from blood. This sequence was found in a man younger than 40 in good health. The CDR3 loop reads CASSNARVTGELFF. The CDR3 DNA reads as TGTGCCAGCAGCAACGCACGGGTCACCGGGGAGCTGTTTTTT.